This T cell receptor (beta chain) was captured by sequencing in a study of memory CD4+ T cells and cytomegalovirus serostatus. Study-level information: Of the healthy Belgian adults, nine or ten were CMV seropositive and approximately 25 seronegative. Study-level points and caveats: A US-trained random forest predicted CMV serostatus with median AUC around 0.9.

The CDR3 is made up of 15 amino acids. CDR1 MGHRA and CDR2 YSYEKL come from the germline V gene. V was cut by 4 bases and J by 2 bases, with 15 bases left in between. Single viable CD3+CD4+CD8-CD45RO+ cells were sorted as the memory CD4+ T cells. CMV serostatus came from serum IgG against pp150, pp28, p38, p52. Positive selection with CD4 microbeads enriched total CD4+ T cells. A word on this clone: As yet, its antigen is unknown.

TCRdb keeps only in-frame clones here, not all; method: immunoSEQ multiplex PCR. The sample holds roughly 50,000 clones, around 79% seen once. The clonotype comes from an adult in good health and CMV-seronegative. Sequencing was performed on memory CD4+ T cells from blood. This chain links TRBV4-1 with TRBJ2-7; D is perhaps TRBD1 or TRBD2 (6 bases each). Written as DNA, the CDR3 is TGCGCCAGCAGCCGGGCCGCGGGACAAACCTACGAGCAGTACTTC. Amino acids: CASSRAAGQTYEQYF.